This paragraph reports one TCR beta chain. Its antigen is unknown. Base qualities are missing; no much larger clone stands one base away. Libraries were built with the immunoSEQ multiplex PCR assay. TCRdb retrieved this table from immuneACCESS and kept in-frame rearrangements only. Not all clones are present; in checked studies, unresolved V genes account for under half, and no reason is known for the remainder. A total of about 660,000 clones appear in this sample, roughly 90% of them only once. The top ten clones comprise 0.0095% to 0.012% of the sample. From the cysteine through the phenylalanine, the CDR3 covers 13 amino acids. Only the CDR3 region is kept as DNA, spanning 39 bases read in frame from base 1. The germline V gene gives CDR1 as SGHNT and CDR2 as YENEEA. Between the V and J ends, shortened by 3 bases and 8 bases respectively, the junction contains 13 bases. The data derive from a study of shared T cell receptors in the human thymus (dated by TCRdb to the early 2020s). In the study overall: The study examined how the human thymus generates shared, self-reactive T-cell receptor alpha chains.

These data were also reused for a study on human thymus T cells. The second paper further reports: Donors were immunologically healthy infants undergoing open corrective cardiac surgery for congenital heart defects in Finland. Thymus tissue was collected as surgical resects that were removed during corrective cardiac surgery. Biased V and J gene segment usage appeared to be present in both thymic and peripheral blood repertoires. According to the related research, thymic TCR repertoires were highly overlapping among unrelated individuals. TCR alpha and beta repertoires from fewer than ten infant thymus samples and a few related peripheral blood samples were characterized in the study. Donor ages ranged from roughly 7 to 244 days, and the cohort comprised 5 to 7 male and a couple of female infants. Thymocytes were freed from the tissue by mechanical means and kept at -70 degrees C as pellets of roughly 8.5-31 million cells. A QIAsymphony instrument was used to extract genomic DNA from frozen cell pellets. Using the immunoSEQ multiplex PCR assay, the TCRB and TCRAD loci were amplified from a standardized quantity of quality-controlled genomic DNA. The amplicons covered the V(D)J region and were long enough to include the CDR3 and to identify the V and J genes. The amplicons were sequenced on an Illumina platform via the commercial immunoSEQ service. Corrections for primer bias and sequencing errors followed previously described methods, while TCRAD and TCRB definitions were based on the IMGT database. immunoSEQ Analyzer 3.0 and VDJTools were used for repertoire analysis, which covered basic statistics, V/J segment usage, diversity estimates, rarefaction and pairwise overlap. Diversity was estimated with Chao1, ChaoE, Efron-Thisted, Shannon and inverse Simpson indices, and also on datasets down-sampled to the smallest sample. Repertoire overlap was assessed by strict matching of CDR3 nucleotide sequence, V gene and J gene, and clustering was done by Jaccard-based multidimensional scaling. On average, thymus samples gave roughly 800,000 unique TCRB clonotypes, whereas blood samples gave roughly 86,000.

The sequence was collected from a boy under two years old with a congenital heart defect. Donor details come from another sample of the same person, matched by shared clones. Recombination joined TRBV11-3 with TRBJ1-2; TRBD1 is a weak D gene call, 5 bases matching. The sample taken for sequencing was thymocytes. The DNA reads TGTGCCAGCAGCTTTAAGGGGCCAGAGGGCTACACCTTC. This yields the protein CASSFKGPEGYTF.